The present TCR beta chain was sequenced within a study of cytomegalovirus exposure and HLA in healthy donors. Study-level findings and limits: When analyzed later, the rates of TCR association showed variation by HLA locus, with DRB1 the most and HLA-C the fewest. V- and J-gene trimming in TCR beta was tied to a missense DCLRE1C variant by an analysis performed later. A further, later analysis showed that HLA-associated TCR beta chains (compared with equally common others) were more clonally expanded. An observed cluster of highly shared sequence variants was recorded as a likely sequencing artifact.

The CDR3 runs to 14 residues. Trimming took 5 bases from V and 8 from J; bases not matched to a gene: 9. The germline V gene encodes CDR1 MNHEY and CDR2 SMNVEV (reference sequence). Remarks on this clone: Antigen: not known.

Primers for the PCR totalled 60 Vbeta and 13 Jbeta. This table comes from immunoSEQ multiplex PCR, and its TCRdb copy is limited to in-frame clones, with some not included. The data show about 130,000 clones, with about 78% seen just once and approximately 1.4% held by the top ten. Sequenced input: PBMCs. The chain carries TRBV27 and TRBJ2-4; TRBD1 aligns across 7 bases. This sequence originates from a female donor in good health and CMV-seronegative. CDR3 bases: TGTGCCAGCAGTCAGACAGGGCCTGGGGACATTCAGTACTTC. Translation: CASSQTGPGDIQYF.